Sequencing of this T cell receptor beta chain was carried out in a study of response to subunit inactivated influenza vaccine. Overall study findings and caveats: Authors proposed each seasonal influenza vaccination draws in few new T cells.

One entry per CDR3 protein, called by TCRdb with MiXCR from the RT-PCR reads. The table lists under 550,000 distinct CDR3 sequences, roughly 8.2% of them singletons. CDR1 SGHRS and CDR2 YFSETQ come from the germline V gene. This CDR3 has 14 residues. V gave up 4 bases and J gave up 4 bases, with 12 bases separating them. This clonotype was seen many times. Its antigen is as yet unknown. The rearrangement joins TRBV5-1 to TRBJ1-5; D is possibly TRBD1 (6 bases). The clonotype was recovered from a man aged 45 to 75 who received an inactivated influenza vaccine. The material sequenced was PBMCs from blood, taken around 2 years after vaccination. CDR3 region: CASSPDSRNQPQHF. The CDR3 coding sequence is TGCGCCAGCAGCCCGGACAGCCGAAATCAGCCCCAGCATTTT.